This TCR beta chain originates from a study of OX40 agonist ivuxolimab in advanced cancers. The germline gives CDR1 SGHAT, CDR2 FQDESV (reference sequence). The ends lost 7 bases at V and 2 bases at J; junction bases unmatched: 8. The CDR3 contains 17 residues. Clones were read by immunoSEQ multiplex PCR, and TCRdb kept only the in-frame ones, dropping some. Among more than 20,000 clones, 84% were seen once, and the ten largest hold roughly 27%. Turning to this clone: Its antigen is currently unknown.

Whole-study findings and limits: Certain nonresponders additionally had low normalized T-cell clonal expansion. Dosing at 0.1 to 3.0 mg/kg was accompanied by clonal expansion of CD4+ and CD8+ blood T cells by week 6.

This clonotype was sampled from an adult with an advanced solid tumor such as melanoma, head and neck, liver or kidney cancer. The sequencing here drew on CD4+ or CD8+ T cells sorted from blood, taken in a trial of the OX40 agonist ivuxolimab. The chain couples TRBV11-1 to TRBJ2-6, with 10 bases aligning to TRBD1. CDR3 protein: CASTPDRGFTGANVLTF. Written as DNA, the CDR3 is TGTGCCAGCACTCCGGACAGGGGGTTTACTGGGGCCAACGTCCTGACTTTC.